This T cell receptor beta chain is drawn from a study of vaccination and CD4 T cells after COVID-19. Background on the study: At a median approximately 100 days (range 35 to 161) after diagnosis, post-COVID samples were drawn. Overlapping SARS-CoV-2, HCoV-NL63, HCoV-OC43 and HCoV-229E spike peptides were used to stimulate cells.

A note on this clonotype: Antigen unknown.

Described treatment: roughly ten-day PBMC culture with coronavirus spike peptide pools or control peptides (ViraFEST assay). For ViraFEST, peptide pools expanded antigen-specific T cells, after which the TCRs were sequenced. Germline loops: CDR1 SGHTA, CDR2 FQGNSA. V shed 6 bases and J shed 5 bases, with 10 bases lying between them. The CDR3 totals 12 residues. Sequencing of cultured CD4+ T cell DNA used the Oncomine TCR Beta short-read assay. Once CD4+ T cells had been cultured, genomic DNA was extracted from them. TCRdb re-derived calls from the PCR reads in MiXCR, one entry per CDR3 protein. The sample holds some 20,000 distinct CDR3 sequences, 31% seen once.

Input material: cultured CD4+ T cells from blood. The rearrangement uses TRBV7-2 and TRBJ2-5; D remains unclear. This TCR came from a human donor with COVID-19. CDR3 loop: CASSPDAETQYF. For the CDR3, the DNA is TGTGCCAGCAGTCCAGATGCGGAGACCCAGTACTTC.